This TCR beta chain was recovered during a study of control samples from healthy donors and cancer patients. This clone was seen just once. The protocol was immunoSEQ multiplex PCR, while the TCRdb copy is restricted to in-frame clones and leaves out a portion. The sample records approximately 100,000 clones, 88% being singletons. The J segment lost 8 bases and the V segment lost 3 bases, leaving 9 bases of the junction unmatched. The length of the CDR3 is 17 residues. Germline V CDR1 and CDR2: MNHEY, SMNVEV (reference sequence). This TCR was recovered from a man aged 25 to 40 in good health. The chain combines TRBV27 with TRBJ2-1; TRBD2 matches at 14 bases. Sequenced: blood. CDR3 region: CASSLKMGLAGDHEQFF. CDR3 coding DNA: TGTGCCAGCAGTTTGAAGATGGGACTAGCGGGAGACCATGAGCAGTTCTTC.